Each of the 24 T cell receptor beta chains below was sequenced from the same sample in a study of blood T cells in healthy people across ages. Through a sample-barcoded 5' primer and a J-beta primer mix, a second PCR was run for about 7 to 12 cycles. TCRdb used MiXCR to reprocess the 5' RACE reads, holding one entry per CDR3 protein. The table has 600,000 to 850,000 distinct CDR3 sequences, just under 25% seen once. This sample also belongs to another study, concerning T cells of mothers and their children.

The source material was blood. The receptors were gathered from a boy aged 10-17 years in good health.

This clonotype appeared a few times. The chain recombines TRBV6-1 with TRBJ2-5; TRBD2 aligns across 7 bases. The J call may be incorrect, as the DNA end agrees better with TRBJ2-1. CDR1 and CDR2 from the germline V gene are MNHNS and SASEGT. This CDR3 region has 16 residues. DNA of the CDR3: TGTGCCAGCAGTCTGACTAGCCCGACCTTTTACAATGAGCAGTTCTTC. This sequence encodes CASSLTSPTFYNEQFF.

The chain is built from TRBV2 and TRBJ2-1; 9 nucleotides align to TRBD2. The V gene end was trimmed by 7 bases and the J gene end by 4 bases; junction bases not matched to a gene: 8. CDR3 length: 15 residues. Germline CDR1 SNHLY, CDR2 FYNNEI. CDR3 in amino acids: CASKGAGGHYNEQFF. The CDR3 coding sequence is TGTGCCAGCAAAGGGGCGGGGGGGCATTACAATGAGCAGTTCTTC.

The chain is built from TRBV20-1 and TRBJ2-4, with D possibly called TRBD1 or TRBD2 (6 bases each). The CDR3 consists of 14 residues. Germline loops: CDR1 DFQATT, CDR2 SNEGSKA (reference sequence). Trimming stripped 6 bases from V and 7 bases from J, with 19 bases between. The CDR3 bases are TGCAGTGCGCGGGACATTAACGGGGCGAACATTCAGTACTTC. The encoded protein is CSARDINGANIQYF.

The chain links TRBV7-9 to TRBJ2-5; TRBD1 matches 8 bases. Trimming removed 5 bases from V and 1 base from J; junction bases left unmatched: 6. The length of the CDR3 is 15 residues. Germline V gene lookup returns CDR1 SEHNR and CDR2 FQNEAQ (reference sequence). CDR3 DNA: TGTGCCAGCAGCGCCTCCAGGGGGCTCCAAGAGACCCAGTACTTC. Translation gives CASSASRGLQETQYF.

This clonotype has only one observation. The chain combines TRBV2 with TRBJ2-7; 8 nucleotides align to TRBD1. The better agreement between TRBJ2-5 and the DNA end casts doubt on the J call. The germline CDR1 and CDR2 sequences are SNHLY and FYNNEI. The CDR3 is 13 residues long. CDR3 in DNA: TGTGCCAGCAGTGAAGGCAGGGGGCAGACCCAGTACTTC. Translating gives CASSEGRGQTQYF.

The chain employs TRBV27 and TRBJ2-1, with D possibly matching TRBD1 (6 bases). The CDR3 has 16 residues. The germline V and J ends were trimmed by 6 bases and 0 bases, with 15 bases remaining between them. Germline-derived CDR1 and CDR2 are MNHEY and SMNVEV (reference sequence). The CDR3 DNA sequence: TGTGCCAGCAGCTACAGGGTCTCCAGCTCCTACAATGAGCAGTTCTTC. Encoded protein: CASSYRVSSSYNEQFF.

J is TRBJ2-3 and V is TRBV4-3, with 9 bases aligning to TRBD2. There are 15 residues in the CDR3. Germline assignment: CDR1 LGHNA and CDR2 YSLEER. V lost 3 bases to trimming and J lost 2 bases; unmatched junction nucleotides: 3. The CDR3 loop reads CASSQGLAPTDTQYF. DNA for the CDR3: TGCGCCAGCAGCCAGGGACTAGCTCCCACAGATACGCAGTATTTT.

This chain joins TRBV6-5 and TRBJ1-6; D unclear. CDR3 length: 16 residues. The ends were cut back, 4 bases at V and 3 bases at J, with 13 bases in the middle. CDR1 is MNHEY and CDR2 is SVGAGI in the germline V gene. This CDR3 reads CASSSSGLNYNSPLHF. The DNA of the CDR3 is TGTGCCAGCAGTTCCTCGGGCCTCAACTATAATTCACCCCTCCACTTT.

The chain combines TRBV12-3 or TRBV12-4 with TRBJ1-2; TRBD1 might be the D (5 bases). V shed 5 bases and J shed 4 bases, with 17 bases lying between them. The CDR3 extends over 15 amino acids. The CDR3 loop reads CASSRGQEFIYGYTF. The CDR3 DNA follows: TGTGCCAGCAGTCGCGGACAAGAGTTCATCTATGGCTACACCTTC.

As concerns this clonotype: Relative to the germline gene, one junction end is altered; a read error may explain this. The V and J genes are TRBV12-3 or TRBV12-4 and TRBJ2-5; weak D call: TRBD2 (5 bases). There are 13 residues in the CDR3. The CDR3 spells CACSPGYKETQYF. The CDR3 DNA is TGTGCCTGCAGCCCGGGGTATAAAGAGACCCAGTACTTC.

This clonotype was recorded a few times. The chain is built from TRBV14 and TRBJ2-5; no firm D call. Near its end, the DNA agrees better with TRBJ2-7, so the J call may be wrong. The CDR3 runs 17 residues. Germline CDR1 is SGHDN and CDR2 is FVKESK. The DNA of the CDR3 is TGTGCCAGCAGCCATCAAGCCGGACCTGGAAGCTCCTACGAGCAGTACTTC. Its translation is CASSHQAGPGSSYEQYF.

The rearrangement uses TRBV5-1 and TRBJ2-1; D is perhaps TRBD1 (5 bases). Germline CDR1 is SGHRS and CDR2 is YFSETQ. V gave up 0 bases and J gave up 2 bases, with 12 bases separating them. The CDR3 is 16 amino acids. CDR3 sequence (DNA): TGCGCCAGCAGCTTGGGCCCAGGGTCCACCTACAATGAGCAGTTCTTC. Translating gives CASSLGPGSTYNEQFF.

The chain carries TRBV4-1 and TRBJ2-5; possibly TRBD1 for D (6 bases). Trimming stripped 4 bases from V and 5 bases from J, with 17 bases between. The germline V gene encodes CDR1 MGHRA and CDR2 YSYEKL. The CDR3 spans 15 residues. CDR3 coding DNA: TGCGCCAGCAGCCTTCGGGACATCGAGTTCGAGACCCAGTACTTC. Translation: CASSLRDIEFETQYF.

This clonotype has more than one count but fewer than ten. J is TRBJ2-5 and V is TRBV2; 9 nucleotides line up with TRBD2. Germline V gene lookup returns CDR1 SNHLY and CDR2 FYNNEI. V was clipped by 4 bases and J by 4 bases; unmatched bases: 7. The CDR3 covers 15 residues. CDR3 DNA sequence: TGTGCCAGCAGTGTTAGTAGCGGGAGTTCAGAGACCCAGTACTTC. Amino acid sequence: CASSVSSGSSETQYF.

This clonotype came up a few times. The genes are TRBV27 and TRBJ1-4, with a weak D call TRBD1 (6 bases). The CDR3 covers 14 residues. Germline loops: CDR1 MNHEY, CDR2 SMNVEV (reference sequence). With 8 bases removed from V and 7 bases from J, the gap between germline ends came to 17 bases. This CDR3 reads CASGGWDNGEKLFF. CDR3 nucleotides: TGTGCCAGCGGCGGGTGGGACAACGGTGAAAAACTGTTTTTT.

In its sample, this clonotype was seen a few times. The chain uses TRBV29-1 and TRBJ2-5; 10 bases are a match to TRBD1. The last part of the DNA fits TRBJ2-1 better; the J call may be wrong. The CDR3 extends over 16 amino acids. CDR1 and CDR2 (germline): SQVTM, ANQGSEA. This chain's CDR3 is CSVEGWDRGNSNEQFF. The CDR3 bases are TGCAGCGTTGAAGGCTGGGACAGGGGAAACTCCAATGAGCAGTTCTTC.

This clonotype was counted only a few times. The J gene is TRBJ2-1, the V gene TRBV9, with D perhaps assigned TRBD1 or TRBD2 (5 bases each). This CDR3 has 16 amino acids. With 0 bases removed from V and 3 bases from J, the gap between germline ends came to 13 bases. Germline CDR1 reads SGDLS; CDR2 reads YYNGEE. DNA of the CDR3: TGTGCCAGCAGCGTAGGGGGGTCCCGAAGCTACAATGAGCAGTTCTTC. Amino acids: CASSVGGSRSYNEQFF. Variable domain in full (rest from reference TRBV9 and TRBJ2-1): DSGVTQTPKHLITATGQRVTLRCSPRSGDLSVYWYQQSLDQGLQFLIQYYNGEERAKGNILERFSAQQFPDLHSELNLSSLELGDSALYFCASSVGGSRSYNEQFFGPGTRLTVL.

V is TRBV7-9 and J is TRBJ2-6, with D tentatively TRBD1 or TRBD2 (5 bases each). The CDR3 consists of 18 residues. V lost 5 bases, J lost 0 bases, and 17 bases lay in between. Per germline, CDR1 SEHNR and CDR2 FQNEAQ (reference sequence). The CDR3 nucleotides are TGTGCCAGCAGCCCCCCCAAGCTGAGGGGCTCTGGGGCCAACGTCCTGACTTTC. This translates into CASSPPKLRGSGANVLTF.

The genes are TRBV3-1 and TRBJ2-7; D ambiguous. This CDR3 is 19 amino acids long. The V gene lost 4 bases and the J gene lost 2 bases, with 27 bases spanning the gap. From germline, CDR1 is LGHDT and CDR2 YNNKEL (reference sequence). The CDR3 DNA sequence: TGTGCCAGCAGCCCAATATCGGCAAGCACCGGCGGTTGGGCCTACGAGCAGTACTTC. This gives the protein CASSPISASTGGWAYEQYF.

This clonotype was counted once. The chain couples TRBV7-3 to TRBJ2-1; the D gene is possibly TRBD2 (5 bases). This CDR3 has 17 residues. V was trimmed by 1 base and J by 3 bases, leaving 16 bases between them. Germline loops: CDR1 SGHTA, CDR2 FQGTGA. Written as DNA, the CDR3 is TGTGCCAGCAGCTTAATCGGGGAAACCGACGGCTACAATGAGCAGTTCTTC. Translation gives CASSLIGETDGYNEQFF.

The genes are TRBV6-5 and TRBJ1-1; D gene uncertain. Trimming stripped 0 bases from V and 3 bases from J, with 8 bases between. Germline CDR1 is MNHEY and CDR2 is SVGAGI. The CDR3 loop spans 14 amino acids. The CDR3 here is CASSYSRRDTEAFF. The CDR3 DNA sequence: TGTGCCAGCAGTTACTCCCGGCGGGACACTGAAGCTTTCTTT.

The rearrangement joins TRBV29-1 to TRBJ2-1, with TRBD2 identical over 14 bases. The CDR3 consists of 17 residues. The germline gives CDR1 SQVTM, CDR2 ANQGSEA. V shed 5 bases and J 4 bases; nucleotides not matched to a gene: 10. As DNA, the CDR3 is TGCAGCGTTAGGGGGTTGGGACTAGCGGGGGTGTACAATGAGCAGTTCTTC. It specifies CSVRGLGLAGVYNEQFF.

This clonotype has more than one count but fewer than ten. CDR3 protein: CASSPETGRNTIYF. DNA of the CDR3: TGTGCCAGCAGCCCCGAGACAGGCCGAAACACCATATATTTT. The chain has TRBV6-5 and TRBJ1-3; tentatively, D is TRBD1 (6 bases). The CDR3 loop spans 14 amino acids. CDR1 is MNHEY, CDR2 SVGAGI, per germline. Trimming pared 6 bases from V and 5 bases from J, leaving 14 bases between.

The chain has TRBV7-2 and TRBJ2-1, with D perhaps matching TRBD2 (6 bases). Germline V CDR1 and CDR2: SGHTA, FQGNSA. This CDR3 has 14 amino acids. V was trimmed by 0 bases and J by 6 bases, leaving 9 bases between them. The CDR3 protein is CASSLAGTPNEQFF. As DNA, the CDR3 is TGTGCCAGCAGCTTAGCCGGGACTCCCAATGAGCAGTTCTTC.